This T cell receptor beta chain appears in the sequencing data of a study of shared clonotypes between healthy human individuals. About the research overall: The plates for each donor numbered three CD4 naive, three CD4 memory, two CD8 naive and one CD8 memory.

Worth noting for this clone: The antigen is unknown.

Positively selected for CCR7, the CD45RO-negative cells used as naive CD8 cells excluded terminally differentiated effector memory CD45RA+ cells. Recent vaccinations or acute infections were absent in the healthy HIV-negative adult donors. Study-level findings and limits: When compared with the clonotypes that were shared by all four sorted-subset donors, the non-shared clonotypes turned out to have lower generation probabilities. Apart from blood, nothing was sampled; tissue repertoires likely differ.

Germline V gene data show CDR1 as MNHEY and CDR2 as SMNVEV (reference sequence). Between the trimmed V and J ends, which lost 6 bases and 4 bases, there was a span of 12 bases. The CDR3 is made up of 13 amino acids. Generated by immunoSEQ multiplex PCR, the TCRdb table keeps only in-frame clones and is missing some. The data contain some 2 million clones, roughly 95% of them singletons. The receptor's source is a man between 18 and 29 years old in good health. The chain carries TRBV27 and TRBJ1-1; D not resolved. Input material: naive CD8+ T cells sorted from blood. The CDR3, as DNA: TGTGCCAGCAGCGAATTTATTGGCACTGAAGCTTTCTTT. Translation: CASSEFIGTEAFF.